Shown below are 22 T cell receptor beta chains from a single sample sequenced in a study of blood T cell repertoires in COVID-19. Assay used: immunoSEQ multiplex PCR; TCRdb lists only in-frame clones, some missing. The sample lists 50,000 to 55,000 clones, about 90% seen once, with roughly 15% in the top ten. The source material was peripheral blood. These receptors all come from a human donor with active COVID-19. The donor label of this sample is uncertain.

Here the CDR3 DNA reads TGTGCCCCCGGGGACATCAAATCCTACGAGCAGTACTTC. It encodes CAPGDIKSYEQYF. This chain connects TRBV19 to TRBJ2-7; D might be TRBD1 (6 bases). With 11 bases removed from V and 1 base from J, the gap between germline ends came to 15 bases. CDR1 and CDR2 (germline): LNHDA, SQIVND (reference sequence). There are 13 residues in the CDR3.

This clone has just a few counts. The same CDR3 arises from other DNA sequences in this sample as well. The V call is TRBV7-3, the J call TRBJ2-3; a possible D gene is TRBD1 (5 bases). CDR1 is SGHTA, CDR2 FQGTGA, per germline. V was shortened by 0 bases and J by 4 bases, with 5 bases between the two germline ends. The length of the CDR3 is 13 residues. This CDR3 reads CASSLTGPDTQYF. The CDR3 nucleotides read TGTGCCAGCAGCTTAACGGGGCCAGATACGCAGTATTTT. Looking up the rest from reference TRBV7-3 and TRBJ2-3 gives the full variable domain: GAGVSQTPSNKVTEKGKYVELRCDPISGHTALYWYRQSLGQGPEFLIYFQGTGAADDSGLPNDRFFAVRPEGSVSTLKIQRTERGDSAVYLCASSLTGPDTQYFGPGTRLTVL.

This clone was detected a few times. The gene calls are TRBV7-6 and TRBJ2-1; perhaps TRBD1 as D (5 bases). Trimming took 4 bases from V and 0 from J, leaving 10 bases between them. CDR1 SGHVS and CDR2 FNYEAQ come from the germline V gene. This CDR3 comprises 15 residues. The CDR3 DNA reads as TGTGCCAGCAGCTCAGCCGACAGCTCCTACAATGAGCAGTTCTTC. Its translation: CASSSADSSYNEQFF. Together with reference TRBV7-6 and TRBJ2-1, the CDR3 gives the full variable domain: GAGVSQSPRYKVTKRGQDVALRCDPISGHVSLYWYRQALGQGPEFLTYFNYEAQQDKSGLPNDRFSAERPEGSISTLTIQRTEQRDSAMYRCASSSADSSYNEQFFGPGTRLTVL.

V is TRBV7-9 and J is TRBJ2-2; 10 bases fit TRBD2. The CDR3 extends over 19 amino acids. The germline CDR1 and CDR2 sequences are SEHNR and FQNEAQ (reference sequence). Trimming cost V 1 base and J 1 base; bases outside gene matches: 9. In DNA form, the CDR3 reads TGTGCCAGCAGCTTAGAAGGAACTAGCGGGGCCTTGAACACCGGGGAGCTGTTTTTT. It codes for CASSLEGTSGALNTGELFF.

The chain joins TRBV5-3 to TRBJ2-4, with 8 bases aligning to TRBD1. TRBV5-3 is placed among ORFs of uncertain function. This CDR3 comprises 15 residues. Losses at the gene ends were 4 bases for V and 1 base for J; bases not matched to a gene: 4. The CDR3 is CARSLDRGAKNIQYF. CDR3 DNA sequence: TGTGCCAGAAGCCTAGACAGGGGTGCCAAAAACATTCAGTACTTC.

The chain has TRBV5-5 and TRBJ2-1; 14 bases agree with TRBD2. Trimming took 4 bases from V and 1 from J; bases not matched to a gene: 4. The germline CDR1 and CDR2 sequences are SGHKS and YYEKEE (reference sequence). The CDR3 runs 17 residues. CDR3: CASSHGTSGRSYNEQFF. CDR3 nucleotide sequence: TGTGCCAGCAGCCATGGGACTAGCGGGAGATCCTACAATGAGCAGTTCTTC.

The V and J genes are TRBV5-1 and TRBJ2-5; D may be TRBD2 (5 bases). The germline CDR1 and CDR2 sequences are SGHRS and YFSETQ. V lost 1 base and J 5 bases, leaving 12 bases between the germline ends. This CDR3 contains 14 residues. For the CDR3, the DNA is TGCGCCAGCAGCTTGAACGAGGGCCGGGAGACCCAGTACTTC. Translated, it gives CASSLNEGRETQYF.

This clone was seen only once. J is TRBJ1-5 and V is TRBV28; D is uncertain. Germline CDR1 reads MDHEN; CDR2 reads SYDVKM. V lost 6 bases and J 6 bases, leaving 12 bases between the germline ends. The length of the CDR3 is 13 residues. In nucleotides, the CDR3 is TGTGCCAGCAGGGCTGAATCCACTCAGCCCCAGCATTTT. It specifies CASRAESTQPQHF. Full variable domain (rest looked up from reference TRBV28 and TRBJ1-5): DVKVTQSSRYLVKRTGEKVFLECVQDMDHENMFWYRQDPGLGLRLIYFSYDVKMKEKGDIPEGYSVSREKKERFSLILESASTNQTSMYLCASRAESTQPQHFGDGTRLSIL.

The CDR3 is CASSDHFLAGIPDTQYF. In nucleotides, the CDR3 is TGTGCCAGCAGTGATCACTTCCTAGCGGGGATTCCGGATACGCAGTATTTT. This chain connects TRBV25-1 to TRBJ2-3, with 9 nucleotides matching TRBD2. The CDR3 runs to 17 residues. V was pared by 3 bases and J by 6 bases, with 13 bases of the junction left unmatched. Per germline, CDR1 MGHDK and CDR2 SYGVNS.

DNA of the CDR3: TGTGCCAGCAGCGTAGCAGTCCAGGGTCAAGACTATGGCTACACCTTC. As protein: CASSVAVQGQDYGYTF. The chain employs TRBV9 and TRBJ1-2; weak D call: TRBD1 (5 bases). The CDR3 runs 16 residues. Germline V gene data show CDR1 as SGDLS and CDR2 as YYNGEE. Trimming left V 0 bases short and J 3 bases short, with 15 bases between.

This clone was seen a single time. This chain links TRBV5-5 with TRBJ1-2, with D unresolved. CDR3 length: 13 residues. Trimming took off 4 bases at V and 4 bases at J, with 11 bases between the two ends. CDR1 and CDR2 from the germline V gene are SGHKS and YYEKEE (reference sequence). The CDR3 bases are TGTGCCAGCAGCCCAACGGGTCTCTATGGCTACACCTTC. Protein sequence: CASSPTGLYGYTF.

The rearrangement joins TRBV5-4 to TRBJ1-2; 10 bases fit TRBD1. This CDR3 has 13 amino acids. The V and J ends lost 4 bases and 8 bases, in that order; junction bases with no gene match: 5. Germline CDR1 SGHNT, CDR2 YYREEE (reference sequence). In DNA form, the CDR3 reads TGTGCCAGCAGCCTAGGGGACAGGGGAGGCTACACCTTC. Protein sequence: CASSLGDRGGYTF.

This sequence joins TRBV7-9 and TRBJ1-1, with D possibly matching TRBD1 (5 bases). V lost 1 base and J lost 9, with 18 bases in between. The germline V gene encodes CDR1 SEHNR and CDR2 FQNEAQ (reference sequence). The CDR3 is 15 amino acids. The CDR3 DNA sequence: TGTGCCAGCAGCTTAGGTGCCAGGACACTCCGTAAAGCTTTCTTT. This sequence encodes CASSLGARTLRKAFF.

The chain recombines TRBV28 with TRBJ2-3; D gene uncertain. The germline CDR1 and CDR2 sequences are MDHEN and SYDVKM. This CDR3 is 12 amino acids long. Deletions cut 6 bases from V and 5 bases from J, with 9 bases between. The CDR3 nucleotides read TGTGCCAGCAGCCCATTCCAAGATACGCAGTATTTT. Translation: CASSPFQDTQYF. The whole variable domain, filled in from reference TRBV28 and TRBJ2-3, reads DVKVTQSSRYLVKRTGEKVFLECVQDMDHENMFWYRQDPGLGLRLIYFSYDVKMKEKGDIPEGYSVSREKKERFSLILESASTNQTSMYLCASSPFQDTQYFGPGTRLTVL.

The CDR3 DNA reads as TGTGCCAGCTCACGACCGGACAGGGCTTCTGGGGCCAACGTCCTGACTTTC. Protein: CASSRPDRASGANVLTF. The chain recombines TRBV18 with TRBJ2-6; 8 bases align to TRBD1. V trimming: 4 bases; J trimming: 1 base; junction bases outside the gene matches: 6. Per the germline V gene, CDR1 is KGHSH and CDR2 is LQKENI. The CDR3 totals 17 residues. The whole variable domain, remainder taken from reference TRBV18 and TRBJ2-6, is NAGVMQNPRHLVRRRGQEARLRCSPMKGHSHVYWYRQLPEEGLKFMVYLQKENIIDESGMPKERFSAEFPKEGPSILRIQQVVRGDSAAYFCASSRPDRASGANVLTFGAGSRLTVL.

The gene calls are TRBV19 and TRBJ2-5; a possible D gene is TRBD2 (6 bases). The V gene's germline CDR1 is LNHDA and CDR2 SQIVND (reference sequence). This CDR3 is built from 15 residues. The V end was cut by 4 bases, the J end by 2 bases, with 14 bases between. CDR3 DNA sequence: TGTGCCAGTAGTAGACTATTCGGGACTCAAGAGACCCAGTACTTC. It specifies CASSRLFGTQETQYF. Drawing the rest from reference TRBV19 and TRBJ2-5, the complete variable domain is DGGITQSPKYLFRKEGQNVTLSCEQNLNHDAMYWYRQDPGQGLRLIYYSQIVNDFQKGDIAEGYSVSREKKESFPLTVTSAQKNPTAFYLCASSRLFGTQETQYFGPGTRLLVL.

J is TRBJ1-2 and V is TRBV5-4; D not resolved. The CDR3 contains 17 residues. Deletions cut 0 bases from V and 7 bases from J, with 22 bases between. CDR1 is SGHNT and CDR2 is YYREEE in the germline V gene (reference sequence). In DNA form, the CDR3 reads TGTGCCAGCAGCTTGGGTCTCAGGCGAACGACGGTGGGTGGCTACACCTTC. This sequence encodes CASSLGLRRTTVGGYTF.

The table lists this clone with a few counts. This CDR3 reads CASSLGGVAAGNTIYF. The CDR3 DNA sequence: TGTGCCAGCAGTTTAGGAGGGGTAGCTGCTGGAAACACCATATATTTT. The V and J genes are TRBV28 and TRBJ1-3; D possibly corresponds to TRBD1 (5 bases). The CDR3 sequence is 16 residues long. Germline lookup yields CDR1 MDHEN and CDR2 SYDVKM. Trimming left V 2 bases short and J 2 bases short, with 13 bases between.

The rearrangement uses TRBV5-5 and TRBJ1-4, with TRBD1 matching over 7 bases. This CDR3 is built from 15 residues. Germline lookup yields CDR1 SGHKS and CDR2 YYEKEE (reference sequence). J was trimmed by 5 bases and V by 4 bases; bases with no gene match: 8. CDR3 amino acids: CASSLTGTVNEKLFF. The CDR3 region has the DNA TGTGCCAGCAGCCTTACCGGGACAGTAAATGAAAAACTGTTTTTT.

The chain couples TRBV19 to TRBJ1-2; D uncertain. V lost 7 bases to trimming and J lost 4 bases, with 13 bases between them. Germline V gene lookup returns CDR1 LNHDA and CDR2 SQIVND (reference sequence). There are 13 residues in the CDR3. For the CDR3, the DNA is TGTGCCAGTATGACGTCAGGCACCTATGGCTACACCTTC. Protein product: CASMTSGTYGYTF. The full variable domain, its missing parts supplied by reference TRBV19 and TRBJ1-2, is DGGITQSPKYLFRKEGQNVTLSCEQNLNHDAMYWYRQDPGQGLRLIYYSQIVNDFQKGDIAEGYSVSREKKESFPLTVTSAQKNPTAFYLCASMTSGTYGYTFGSGTRLTVV.

This chain connects TRBV2 to TRBJ2-5; D unresolved. The ends were cut back, 8 bases at V and 2 bases at J, with 9 bases in the middle. Germline assignment: CDR1 SNHLY and CDR2 FYNNEI. The length of the CDR3 is 12 residues. DNA for the CDR3: TGTGCCAGCCGTCGACAACAAGAGACCCAGTACTTC. Protein product: CASRRQQETQYF.

The V and J genes are TRBV6-5 and TRBJ2-5, with D possibly matching TRBD1 (6 bases). This CDR3 has 14 amino acids. Trimming took 4 bases from V and 1 from J, leaving 10 bases between them. The V gene's germline CDR1 is MNHEY and CDR2 SVGAGI. The CDR3 reads CASSSLDSQETQYF. The CDR3, as DNA: TGTGCCAGCAGTTCCTTGGACAGCCAAGAGACCCAGTACTTC.